This entry lists 19 T cell receptor beta chains sequenced from one sample in a study of OX40 agonist ivuxolimab in advanced cancers. Library prep was done by the immunoSEQ multiplex PCR assay. The clones in this table, taken by TCRdb from immuneACCESS, are in-frame only. Not every clone is retained; where verified, under half of the shortfall comes from an unresolved V gene, and the cause of the rest is unknown. This sample has tens of thousands of clones in its table, and around 80% of those were observed once. 6.5% to 8% of the sample goes to the ten largest clones. The sample here was CD4+ or CD8+ T cells sorted from blood, taken in a trial of the OX40 agonist ivuxolimab. The source of these receptors is an adult with an advanced solid tumor such as melanoma, head and neck, liver or kidney cancer.

The chain joins TRBV19 to TRBJ2-1; 7 nucleotides line up with TRBD2. The CDR3 spans 15 residues. Germline CDR1 reads LNHDA; CDR2 reads SQIVND (reference sequence). V was pared by 5 bases and J by 3 bases, with 7 bases of the junction left unmatched. The CDR3 here is CASSLEWEGYNEQFF. The CDR3 DNA reads TGTGCCAGTAGTCTTGAGTGGGAGGGCTACAATGAGCAGTTCTTC.

The chain combines TRBV4-1 with TRBJ1-5; 7 nucleotides agree with TRBD1. The CDR3 has 15 residues. J gave up 6 bases and V 1 base, and 6 bases lay outside the gene matches. Per germline, CDR1 MGHRA and CDR2 YSYEKL. Here the CDR3 reads CASSQGQGDSQPQHF. The CDR3 bases are TGCGCCAGCAGCCAAGGCCAGGGGGACTCTCAGCCCCAGCATTTT.

The rearrangement uses TRBV10-3 and TRBJ1-1; 7 bases are shared with TRBD1. CDR1 ENHRY and CDR2 SYGVKD come from the germline V gene. V dropped 3 bases and J dropped 3; count of bases not matched to a gene: 4. There are 14 residues in the CDR3. Here the CDR3 DNA reads TGTGCCATCAGTGAATTCCAGGGGGACACTGAAGCTTTCTTT. It is translated as CAISEFQGDTEAFF.

The chain links TRBV5-1 to TRBJ1-1; TRBD1 is a possible D gene (6 bases). CDR1 SGHRS and CDR2 YFSETQ come from the germline V gene. The CDR3 loop spans 14 amino acids. The V and J ends lost 4 bases and 0 bases respectively, with 10 bases between them. The CDR3 coding sequence is TGCGCCAGCAGCGAAACAGGGATGAACACTGAAGCTTTCTTT. The encoded protein is CASSETGMNTEAFF. Full variable domain (rest looked up from reference TRBV5-1 and TRBJ1-1): KAGVTQTPRYLIKTRGQQVTLSCSPISGHRSVSWYQQTPGQGLQFLFEYFSETQRNKGNFPGRFSGRQFSNSRSEMNVSTLELGDSALYLCASSETGMNTEAFFGQGTRLTVV.

A few counts support this clone. This chain joins TRBV27 and TRBJ1-1, with D hard to call. Trimming left V 0 bases short and J 1 base short, with 6 bases between. CDR1 is MNHEY, CDR2 SMNVEV, per germline (reference sequence). The CDR3 spans 14 residues. Written as DNA, the CDR3 is TGTGCCAGCAGTTTATCGAGAGGGAACACTGAAGCTTTCTTT. Translating gives CASSLSRGNTEAFF.

This clone was seen just once. The CDR3 sequence: CASSIGTAWLEETQYF. The CDR3, as DNA: TGTGCCAGTAGTATCGGGACGGCTTGGTTAGAAGAGACCCAGTACTTC. The rearrangement joins TRBV19 to TRBJ2-5; D may correspond to TRBD1 or TRBD2 (5 bases each). Germline assignment: CDR1 LNHDA and CDR2 SQIVND (reference sequence). The CDR3 runs to 16 residues. The V end was cut by 3 bases, the J end by 3 bases, with 17 bases between.

The chain is built from TRBV7-2 and TRBJ2-4; D might be TRBD2 (6 bases). The length of the CDR3 is 15 residues. Germline CDR1 SGHTA, CDR2 FQGNSA. The V end was cut by 4 bases, the J end by 7 bases, with 17 bases between. CDR3 protein: CASSWRGSSGNIQYF. The CDR3 coding sequence is TGTGCCAGCAGCTGGAGGGGCAGCAGTGGGAACATTCAGTACTTC.

CDR3 sequence: CASSKKPEAGLSTDTQYF. CDR3 nucleotide sequence: TGTGCCAGCAGCAAAAAACCGGAGGCGGGCTTAAGCACAGATACGCAGTATTTT. The chain recombines TRBV21-1 with TRBJ2-3; the table's D gene call, TRBD2, was not cross checked with the DNA. TRBV21-1 is shown as a pseudogene. The CDR3 contains 18 residues.

The genes are TRBV7-6 and TRBJ2-1; 7 bases agree with TRBD2. Trimming cost V 1 base and J 3 bases; bases outside gene matches: 6. The CDR3 consists of 16 residues. Germline V CDR1 and CDR2: SGHVS, FNYEAQ. In nucleotides, the CDR3 is TGTGCCAGCAGCTTAGTCGGCGGGAGCCTCTACAATGAGCAGTTCTTC. This translates into CASSLVGGSLYNEQFF.

The V gene is TRBV2, the J gene TRBJ2-1, with 10 nucleotides matching TRBD2. This CDR3 comprises 16 residues. In germline, CDR1 is SNHLY, CDR2 FYNNEI. V gave up 6 bases and J gave up 8 bases; unmatched junction bases: 13. CDR3 sequence: CASRRRTSGGFDEQFF. The DNA for the CDR3 is TGTGCCAGCAGACGGAGGACTAGCGGAGGCTTTGATGAGCAGTTCTTC.

The rearrangement joins TRBV9 to TRBJ2-7; D is unresolved. Per the germline V gene, CDR1 is SGDLS and CDR2 is YYNGEE. This CDR3 is 13 amino acids long. V was shortened by 1 base and J by 6 bases, with 11 bases between the two germline ends. As DNA, the CDR3 is TGTGCCAGCAGCGTATTAATCTGGGGCGAGCAGTACTTC. Residues: CASSVLIWGEQYF.

This chain uses TRBV10-3 with TRBJ1-1; D perhaps matches TRBD1 (5 bases). The ends were cut back, 5 bases at V and 0 bases at J, with 13 bases in the middle. Germline values: CDR1 ENHRY, CDR2 SYGVKD. The CDR3 has 15 residues. The CDR3 bases are TGTGCCATCAGTCCCGCGGGACGGATGAACACTGAAGCTTTCTTT. Translation gives CAISPAGRMNTEAFF.

The V and J genes are TRBV9 and TRBJ2-1; D is possibly TRBD1 (5 bases). The CDR3 totals 16 residues. V was trimmed by 3 bases and J by 3 bases, leaving 16 bases between them. The germline CDR1 and CDR2 sequences are SGDLS and YYNGEE. CDR3 in amino acids: CASSGPQTGHYNEQFF. As DNA, the CDR3 is TGTGCCAGCAGCGGACCCCAAACAGGACACTACAATGAGCAGTTCTTC.

The chain uses TRBV2 and TRBJ1-1; perhaps TRBD1 as D (5 bases). CDR3 length: 10 residues. Germline assignment: CDR1 SNHLY and CDR2 FYNNEI. With 8 bases removed from V and 4 bases from J, the gap between germline ends came to 5 bases. CDR3 residues: CASGGTEAFF. Written as DNA, the CDR3 is TGTGCCAGCGGGGGCACTGAAGCTTTCTTT. The full variable domain, rest sourced from reference TRBV2 and TRBJ1-1, is EPEVTQTPSHQVTQMGQEVILRCVPISNHLYFYWYRQILGQKVEFLVSFYNNEISEKSEIFDDQFSVERPDGSNFTLKIRSTKLEDSAMYFCASGGTEAFFGQGTRLTVV.

Only one count was recorded for this clone. V usage is TRBV5-4 and J usage is TRBJ1-2, with D unresolved. The V gene lost 4 bases and the J gene lost 1 base, with 11 bases spanning the gap. The CDR3 is made up of 14 amino acids. Germline V gene data show CDR1 as SGHNT and CDR2 as YYREEE (reference sequence). The CDR3 protein is CASSRPGSNYGYTF. CDR3 DNA sequence: TGTGCCAGCAGCCGTCCAGGTAGTAACTATGGCTACACCTTC.

The V gene is TRBV30, the J gene TRBJ2-1; no clear D gene. CDR1 is GTSNPN and CDR2 is SVGIG in the germline V gene (reference sequence). There are 14 residues in the CDR3. The V end lost 3 bases, the J end lost 8 bases, and 17 bases lay between the germline ends. CDR3 protein: CAWSSGQAGDEQFF. CDR3 DNA sequence: TGTGCCTGGAGCTCCGGGCAGGCTGGGGATGAGCAGTTCTTC.

The rearrangement joins TRBV7-9 to TRBJ2-7; TRBD1 or TRBD2 may be the D gene (5 bases each). Trimming pared 0 bases from V and 7 bases from J, leaving 10 bases between. The germline V gene encodes CDR1 SEHNR and CDR2 FQNEAQ (reference sequence). This CDR3 region has 13 residues. The CDR3 sequence: CASSLALGEEQYF. The CDR3 nucleotides read TGTGCCAGCAGCTTAGCGTTGGGGGAAGAGCAGTACTTC.

The rearrangement joins TRBV5-1 to TRBJ2-7; D could derive from TRBD1 or TRBD2 (5 bases each). The V end lost 0 bases, the J end lost 3 bases, and 7 bases lay between the germline ends. The germline gives CDR1 SGHRS, CDR2 YFSETQ. This CDR3 is built from 13 residues. The CDR3 sequence: CASSLGGDYEQYF. The CDR3 bases are TGCGCCAGCAGCTTGGGAGGGGACTACGAGCAGTACTTC.

V and J are TRBV28 and TRBJ2-7; perhaps TRBD2 as D (6 bases). Germline assignment: CDR1 MDHEN and CDR2 SYDVKM. Trimming shortened V by 3 bases and J by 4 bases, and 13 bases separated the two germline ends. This CDR3 is 14 amino acids long. The CDR3 here is CASSFPVAEYEQYF. The CDR3 DNA reads TGTGCCAGCAGTTTCCCAGTAGCGGAGTACGAGCAGTACTTC.